This TCR beta chain was profiled in a study of blood T cell repertoires in COVID-19. Study in general: COVID-19 samples collected from the United States, Italy and Spain covered acute and convalescent phases. Sources were T cells, B-cell-depleted T cells, or PBMCs; the material itself was cDNA or gDNA.

This clone has only one observation. Sequencing used immunoSEQ multiplex PCR; TCRdb keeps in-frame clones, though not all of them. This sample carries about 120,000 clones, less than 90% of them seen once, and the ten largest clones take roughly 11%. J was trimmed by 9 bases and V by 4 bases; bases with no gene match: 9. This CDR3 spans 16 amino acids. Per the germline V gene, CDR1 is SGHVS and CDR2 is FNYEAQ. The chain uses TRBV7-6 and TRBJ2-1; the match to TRBD2 covers 13 bases. This receptor was obtained from a man aged 80 or over with acute or convalescent COVID-19. The specimen was peripheral blood. The CDR3 DNA sequence: TGTGCCAGCAGCTCTATACTAGCGGGAGGGCCTGGTGAGCAGTTCTTC. Its protein product is CASSSILAGGPGEQFF.